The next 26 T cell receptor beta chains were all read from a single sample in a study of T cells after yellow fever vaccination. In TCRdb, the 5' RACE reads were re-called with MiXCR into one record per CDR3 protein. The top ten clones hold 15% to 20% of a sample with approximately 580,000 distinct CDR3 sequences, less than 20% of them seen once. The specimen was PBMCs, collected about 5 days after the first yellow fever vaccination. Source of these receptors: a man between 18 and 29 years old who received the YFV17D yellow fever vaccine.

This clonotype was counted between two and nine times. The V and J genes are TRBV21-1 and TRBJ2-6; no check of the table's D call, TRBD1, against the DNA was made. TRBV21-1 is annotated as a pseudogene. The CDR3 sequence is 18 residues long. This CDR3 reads CASSKAGTGGSGANVLTF. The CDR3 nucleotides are TGTGCCAGCAGCAAAGCCGGGACAGGGGGATCTGGGGCCAACGTCCTGACTTTC.

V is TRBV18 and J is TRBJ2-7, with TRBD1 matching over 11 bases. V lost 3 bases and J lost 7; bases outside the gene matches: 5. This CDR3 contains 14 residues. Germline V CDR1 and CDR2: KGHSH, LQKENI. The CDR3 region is CASSPGQGGKEQYV. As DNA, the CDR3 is TGTGCCAGCTCACCGGGACAGGGGGGAAAGGAGCAGTACGTC.

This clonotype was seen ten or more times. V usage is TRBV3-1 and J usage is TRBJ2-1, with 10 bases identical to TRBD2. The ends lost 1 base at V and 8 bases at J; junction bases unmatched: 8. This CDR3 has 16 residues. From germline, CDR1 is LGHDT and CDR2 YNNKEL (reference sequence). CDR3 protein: CASSQANLAGADEQFF. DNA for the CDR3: TGTGCCAGCAGCCAAGCGAACCTAGCGGGGGCGGATGAGCAGTTCTTC.

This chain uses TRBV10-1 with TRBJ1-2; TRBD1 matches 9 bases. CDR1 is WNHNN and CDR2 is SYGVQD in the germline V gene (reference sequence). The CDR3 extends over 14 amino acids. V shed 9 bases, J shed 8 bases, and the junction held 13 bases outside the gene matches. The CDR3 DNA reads TGCGCCAGTAGTTCGGGACAGGGATCGTGGGGCTACACCTTC. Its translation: CASSSGQGSWGYTF.

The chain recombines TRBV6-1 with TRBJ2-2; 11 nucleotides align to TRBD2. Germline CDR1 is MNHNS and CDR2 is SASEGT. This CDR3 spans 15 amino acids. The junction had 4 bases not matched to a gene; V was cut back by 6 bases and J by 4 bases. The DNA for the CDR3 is TGTGCCAGCAGCATAGCGGGGGGGCGCACCGGGGAGCTGTTTTTT. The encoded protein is CASSIAGGRTGELFF.

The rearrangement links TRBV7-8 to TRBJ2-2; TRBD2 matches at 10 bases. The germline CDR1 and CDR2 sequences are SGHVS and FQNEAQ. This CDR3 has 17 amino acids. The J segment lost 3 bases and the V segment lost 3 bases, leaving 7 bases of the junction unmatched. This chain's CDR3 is CASSFLAGVQDTGELFF. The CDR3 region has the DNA TGTGCCAGCAGCTTTCTAGCGGGGGTCCAGGACACCGGGGAGCTGTTTTTT.

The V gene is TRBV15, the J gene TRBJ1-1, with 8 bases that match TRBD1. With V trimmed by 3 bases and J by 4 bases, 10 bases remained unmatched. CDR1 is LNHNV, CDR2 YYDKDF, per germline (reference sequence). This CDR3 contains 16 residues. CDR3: CATSSRQTGVSTEAFF. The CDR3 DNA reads TGTGCCACCAGCAGTCGTCAGACAGGGGTGAGCACTGAAGCTTTCTTT.

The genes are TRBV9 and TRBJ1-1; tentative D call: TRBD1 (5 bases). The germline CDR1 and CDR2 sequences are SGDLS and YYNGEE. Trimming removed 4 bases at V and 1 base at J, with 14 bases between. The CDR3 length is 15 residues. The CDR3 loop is CASSPRGRGNTEAFF. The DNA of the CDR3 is TGTGCCAGCAGCCCGAGGGGTCGGGGGAACACTGAAGCTTTCTTT.

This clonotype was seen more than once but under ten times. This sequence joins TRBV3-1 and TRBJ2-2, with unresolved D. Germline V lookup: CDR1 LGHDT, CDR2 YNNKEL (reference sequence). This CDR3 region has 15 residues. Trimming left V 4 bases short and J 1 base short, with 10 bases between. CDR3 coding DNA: TGTGCCAGCAGCCCCTCCTTGATGAACACCGGGGAGCTGTTTTTT. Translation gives CASSPSLMNTGELFF. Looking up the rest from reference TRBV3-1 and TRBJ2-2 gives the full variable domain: DTAVSQTPKYLVTQMGNDKSIKCEQNLGHDTMYWYKQDSKKFLKIMFSYNNKELIINETVPNRFSPKSPDKAHLNLHINSLELGDSAVYFCASSPSLMNTGELFFGEGSRLTVL.

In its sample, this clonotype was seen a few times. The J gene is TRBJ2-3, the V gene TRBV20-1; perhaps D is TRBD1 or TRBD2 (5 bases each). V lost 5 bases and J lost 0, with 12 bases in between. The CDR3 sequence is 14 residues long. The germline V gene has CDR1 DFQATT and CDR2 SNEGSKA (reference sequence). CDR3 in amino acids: CSARPGGSTDTQYF. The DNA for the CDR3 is TGCAGTGCTCGCCCTGGGGGAAGCACAGATACGCAGTATTTT.

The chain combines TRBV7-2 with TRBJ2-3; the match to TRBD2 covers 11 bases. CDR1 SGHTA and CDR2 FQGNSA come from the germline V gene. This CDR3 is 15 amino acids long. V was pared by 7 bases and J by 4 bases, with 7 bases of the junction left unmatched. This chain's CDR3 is CASILSGGAPDTQYF. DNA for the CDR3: TGTGCCAGCATCCTTAGCGGGGGGGCCCCAGATACGCAGTATTTT.

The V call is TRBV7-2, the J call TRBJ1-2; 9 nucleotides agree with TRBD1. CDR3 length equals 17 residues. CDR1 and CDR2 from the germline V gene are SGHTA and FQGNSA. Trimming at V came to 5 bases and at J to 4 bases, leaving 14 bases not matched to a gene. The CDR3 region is CASSTTDRDRVVYGYTF. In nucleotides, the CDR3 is TGTGCCAGCAGCACGACCGACCGGGACAGGGTTGTCTATGGCTACACCTTC.

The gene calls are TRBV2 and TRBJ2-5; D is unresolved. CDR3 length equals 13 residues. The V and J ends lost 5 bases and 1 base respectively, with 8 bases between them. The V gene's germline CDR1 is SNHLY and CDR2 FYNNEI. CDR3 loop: CASSWSAQETQYF. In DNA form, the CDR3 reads TGTGCCAGCAGTTGGTCAGCCCAAGAGACCCAGTACTTC.

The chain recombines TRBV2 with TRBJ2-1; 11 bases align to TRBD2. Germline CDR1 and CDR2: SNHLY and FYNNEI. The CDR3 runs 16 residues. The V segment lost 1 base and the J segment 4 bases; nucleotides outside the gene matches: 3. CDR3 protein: CASSEVAGGPYNEQFF. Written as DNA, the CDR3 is TGTGCCAGCAGTGAAGTAGCGGGGGGGCCTTACAATGAGCAGTTCTTC.

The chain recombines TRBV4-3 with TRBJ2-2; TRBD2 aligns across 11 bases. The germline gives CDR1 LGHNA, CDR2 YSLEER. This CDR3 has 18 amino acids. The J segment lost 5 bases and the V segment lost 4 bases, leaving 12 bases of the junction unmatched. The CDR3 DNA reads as TGCGCCAGCAGCCGCGAAATTCCTAGCGGGGGGTGGACCGGGGAGCTGTTTTTT. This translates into CASSREIPSGGWTGELFF.

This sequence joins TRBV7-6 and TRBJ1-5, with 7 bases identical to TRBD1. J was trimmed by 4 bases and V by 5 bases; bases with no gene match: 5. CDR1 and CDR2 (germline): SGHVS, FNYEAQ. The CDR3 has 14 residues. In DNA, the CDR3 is TGTGCCAGCAGCCTCACCAGGGGGAATCAGCCCCAGCATTTT. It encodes CASSLTRGNQPQHF.

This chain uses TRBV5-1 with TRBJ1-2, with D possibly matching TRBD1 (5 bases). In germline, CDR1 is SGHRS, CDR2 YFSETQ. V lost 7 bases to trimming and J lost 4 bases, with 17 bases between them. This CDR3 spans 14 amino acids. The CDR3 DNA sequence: TGCGCCAGCGGATCTTACGGGACTACCTATGGCTACACCTTC. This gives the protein CASGSYGTTYGYTF. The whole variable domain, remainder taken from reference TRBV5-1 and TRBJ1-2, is KAGVTQTPRYLIKTRGQQVTLSCSPISGHRSVSWYQQTPGQGLQFLFEYFSETQRNKGNFPGRFSGRQFSNSRSEMNVSTLELGDSALYLCASGSYGTTYGYTFGSGTRLTVV.

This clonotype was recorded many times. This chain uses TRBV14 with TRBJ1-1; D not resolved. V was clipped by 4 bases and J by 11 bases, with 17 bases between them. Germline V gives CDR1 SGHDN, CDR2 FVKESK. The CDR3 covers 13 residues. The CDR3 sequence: CASSRARGLEAFF. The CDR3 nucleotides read TGTGCCAGCAGCCGCGCCCGAGGGCTTGAGGCTTTCTTT.

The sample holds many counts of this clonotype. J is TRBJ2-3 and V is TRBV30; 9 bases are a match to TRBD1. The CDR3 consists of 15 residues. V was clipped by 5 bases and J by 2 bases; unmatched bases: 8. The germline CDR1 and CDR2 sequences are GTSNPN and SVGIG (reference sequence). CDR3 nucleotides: TGTGCCTGGGACTTACAGGGGGCCAACACAGATACGCAGTATTTT. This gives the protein CAWDLQGANTDTQYF.

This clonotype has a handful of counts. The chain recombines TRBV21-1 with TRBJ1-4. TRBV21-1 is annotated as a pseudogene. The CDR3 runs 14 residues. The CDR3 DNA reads TGTGCCAGATCCTTATCCGCAACTAATGAAAAACTGTTTTTT. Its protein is CARSLSATNEKLFF.

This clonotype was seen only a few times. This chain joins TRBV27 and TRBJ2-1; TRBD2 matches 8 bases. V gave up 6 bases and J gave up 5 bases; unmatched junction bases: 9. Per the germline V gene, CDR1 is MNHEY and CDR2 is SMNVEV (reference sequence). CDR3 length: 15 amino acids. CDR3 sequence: CASRHTGGRNNEQFF. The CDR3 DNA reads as TGTGCCAGCAGGCACACGGGGGGGCGGAACAATGAGCAGTTCTTC.

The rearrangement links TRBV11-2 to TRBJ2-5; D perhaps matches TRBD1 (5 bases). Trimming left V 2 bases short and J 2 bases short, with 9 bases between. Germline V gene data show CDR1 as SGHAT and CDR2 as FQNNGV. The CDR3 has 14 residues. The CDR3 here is CASSLHQGQETQYF. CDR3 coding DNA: TGTGCCAGCAGCTTACACCAGGGTCAAGAGACCCAGTACTTC. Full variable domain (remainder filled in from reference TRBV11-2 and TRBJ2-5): EAGVAQSPRYKIIEKRQSVAFWCNPISGHATLYWYQQILGQGPKLLIQFQNNGVVDDSQLPKDRFSAERLKGVDSTLKIQPAKLEDSAVYLCASSLHQGQETQYFGPGTRLLVL.

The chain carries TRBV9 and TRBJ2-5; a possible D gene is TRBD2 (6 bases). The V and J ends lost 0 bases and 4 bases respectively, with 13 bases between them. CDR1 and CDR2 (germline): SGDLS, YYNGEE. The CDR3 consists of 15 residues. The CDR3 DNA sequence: TGTGCCAGCAGCGTAGGCGGCGGGGTGTTAGAGACCCAGTACTTC. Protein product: CASSVGGGVLETQYF.

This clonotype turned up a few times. The CDR3 sequence: CASSQAAEGSLSGANVLTF. CDR3 nucleotide sequence: TGCGCCAGCAGCCAAGCGGCGGAGGGATCGCTGTCTGGGGCCAACGTCCTGACTTTC. The chain has TRBV4-3 and TRBJ2-6, with D maybe TRBD2 (6 bases). V was shortened by 1 base and J by 1 base, with 17 bases between the two germline ends. This CDR3 contains 19 residues. CDR1 LGHNA and CDR2 YSLEER come from the germline V gene.

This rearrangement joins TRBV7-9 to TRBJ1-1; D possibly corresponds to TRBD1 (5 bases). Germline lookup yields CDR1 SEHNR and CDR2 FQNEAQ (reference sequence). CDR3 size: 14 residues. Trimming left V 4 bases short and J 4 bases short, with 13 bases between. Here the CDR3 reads CASSSRQGVTEAFF. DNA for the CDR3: TGTGCCAGCAGCTCCCGGCAGGGTGTCACTGAAGCTTTCTTT.

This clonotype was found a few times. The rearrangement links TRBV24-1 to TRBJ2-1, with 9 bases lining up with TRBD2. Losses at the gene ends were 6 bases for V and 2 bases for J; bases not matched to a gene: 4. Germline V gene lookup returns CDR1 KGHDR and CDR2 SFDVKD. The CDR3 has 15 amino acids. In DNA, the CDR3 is TGTGCCACCAGTCGGCCTAGCGGGGCCTACAATGAGCAGTTCTTC. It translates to CATSRPSGAYNEQFF.